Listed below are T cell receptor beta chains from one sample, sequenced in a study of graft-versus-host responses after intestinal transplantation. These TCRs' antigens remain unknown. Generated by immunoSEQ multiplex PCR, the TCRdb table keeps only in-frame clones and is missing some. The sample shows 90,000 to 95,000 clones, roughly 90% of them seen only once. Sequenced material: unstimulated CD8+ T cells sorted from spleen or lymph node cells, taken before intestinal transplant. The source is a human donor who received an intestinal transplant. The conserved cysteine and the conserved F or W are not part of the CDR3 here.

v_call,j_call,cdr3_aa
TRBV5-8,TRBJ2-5,ASNLPGGEEETQY
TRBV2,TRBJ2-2,ASSVPPSGGAGELF
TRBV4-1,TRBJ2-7,ASSQIGYSYEQY
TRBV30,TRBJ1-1,AGEETARNTEAF
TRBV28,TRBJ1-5,ASTFGAFYSNQPQH
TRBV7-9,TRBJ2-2,ASSFWETGAGELF
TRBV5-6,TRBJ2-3,ASSLVGASIDTQY
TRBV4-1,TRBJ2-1,ASSQAPMTSGRVVEQF
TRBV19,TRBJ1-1,ASSIIQNTEAF
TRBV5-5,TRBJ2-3,ASSLEIAGRDTDTQY
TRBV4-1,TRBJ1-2,ASSQSPGDRANYGYT
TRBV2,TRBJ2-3,ASSEAQGQVSTDTQY
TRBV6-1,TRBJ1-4,ASSGSSGSPNEKLF
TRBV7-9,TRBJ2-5,ASSSRDRNGETQY
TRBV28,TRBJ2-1,ASRPPSGGSYNEQF
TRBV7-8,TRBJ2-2,ASSLLRGDGELF
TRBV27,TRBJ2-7,ASSSNAGTGYEQY
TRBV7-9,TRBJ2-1,ASSQDRGSYNEQF
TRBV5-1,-,ASSDDRGAYEQY
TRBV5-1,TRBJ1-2,ASSTGTERYGYT
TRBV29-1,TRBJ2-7,SVEDSRGQEYEQY
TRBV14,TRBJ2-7,ASSQGLGLGNYEQY
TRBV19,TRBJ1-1,ATATGGTEAF
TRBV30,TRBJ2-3,AFKREFSDTQY
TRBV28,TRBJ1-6,ASSSRGLESSYNSPLH
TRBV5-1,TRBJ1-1,ASSLASGSTEAF
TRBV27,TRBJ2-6,ASSSGRIGGTTGANVLT
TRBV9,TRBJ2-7,ASSVGTGSSYEQY
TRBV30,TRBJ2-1,AWSHGTGSSSYNEQF
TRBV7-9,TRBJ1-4,ASSLGGDPPMGKLF
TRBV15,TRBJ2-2,ATSNQGTGELF
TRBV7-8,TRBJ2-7,ASSPEGGASGRGYEQY
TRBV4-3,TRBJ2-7,ASSQGVARGDEQY
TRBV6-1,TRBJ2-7,ASSGLSRDSKY
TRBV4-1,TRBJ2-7,ASSQGPRTDEQY